This TCR beta chain came from a study of T cell clones after liver transplantation. The overall study: Graft-donor-reactive sequences were compared with third-party-reactive TCRbeta sequences from pre-transplant mixed lymphocyte reactions.

This CDR3 has 15 amino acids. Germline V lookup: CDR1 SGHAT, CDR2 FQNNGV. Trimming took 1 base from V and 2 from J, leaving 12 bases between them. TCRdb's table, derived via immunoSEQ multiplex PCR, lists solely in-frame clones and lacks some. The data show under 20,000 clones, around 81% seen once. This sequence joins TRBV11-2 and TRBJ2-7; tentatively, D is TRBD2 (6 bases). The sequence was obtained from a human patient who received a liver transplant. Some of the T cells might come from the graft donor. Sequencing was performed on CD8+ T cells from blood, taken around 50 months after liver transplant. The CDR3 loop reads CASSLGGGTPYEQYF. CDR3 sequence (DNA): TGTGCCAGCAGCTTAGGGGGCGGGACCCCCTACGAGCAGTACTTC.